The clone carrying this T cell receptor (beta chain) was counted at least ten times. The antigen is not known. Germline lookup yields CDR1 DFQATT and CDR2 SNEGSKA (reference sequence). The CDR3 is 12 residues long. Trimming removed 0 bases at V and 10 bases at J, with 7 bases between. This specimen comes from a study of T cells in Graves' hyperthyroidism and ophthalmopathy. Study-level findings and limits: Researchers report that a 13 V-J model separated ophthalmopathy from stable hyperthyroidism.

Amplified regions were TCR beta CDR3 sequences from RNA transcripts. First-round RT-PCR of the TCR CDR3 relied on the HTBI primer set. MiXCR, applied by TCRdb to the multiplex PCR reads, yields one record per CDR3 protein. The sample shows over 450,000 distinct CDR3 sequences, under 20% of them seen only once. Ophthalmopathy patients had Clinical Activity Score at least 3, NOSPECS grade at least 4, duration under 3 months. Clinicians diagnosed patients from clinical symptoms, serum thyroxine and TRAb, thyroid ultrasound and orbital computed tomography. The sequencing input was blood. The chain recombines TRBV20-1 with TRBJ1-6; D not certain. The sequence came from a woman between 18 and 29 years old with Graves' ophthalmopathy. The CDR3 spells CSAREGHSPLHF. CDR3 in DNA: TGCAGTGCTAGAGAGGGCCACTCACCCCTCCACTTT.